This paragraph reports one TCR beta chain. The antigen is unknown. The study sequenced cultured CD4+ T cell DNA using the Oncomine TCR Beta short-read assay. MiXCR was run by TCRdb on the PCR reads, yielding one entry per CDR3 protein. The data show about 20,000 distinct CDR3 sequences, approximately 70% seen once. Noted treatment: roughly 11-day PBMC culture with coronavirus spike peptide pools or control peptides (ViraFEST assay). Convalescent patients tested SARS-CoV-2 PCR positive from March to December 2020, before Alpha, Beta and Delta emerged. Fresh medium (containing IL-2) replaced half the medium on days 3 and 7. The entry originates in a study of vaccination and CD4 T cells after COVID-19. Across the study: Post-COVID samples had a sampling time that fell a median roughly 92 days after diagnosis (range 35 to 161). As control conditions, cultures were given either a CEFX pool serving as positive control, an HIV-1 Nef pool, or no peptide at all.

Losses at the gene ends were 6 bases for V and 2 bases for J; bases not matched to a gene: 7. This CDR3 comprises 14 residues. CDR1 and CDR2 (germline): SNHLY, FYNNEI. The sample consisted of CD4+ T cells from blood, cultured in vitro. The clonotype was recovered from a human donor who had recovered from COVID-19. The V call is TRBV2, the J call TRBJ2-7; TRBD1 matches 7 bases. The CDR3 spells CASRQGLSAYEQYF. DNA of the CDR3: TGTGCCAGCAGACAGGGGCTAAGCGCCTACGAGCAGTACTTC.